This T cell receptor beta chain was sequenced in a study of T-cell reconstitution after alpha-beta-depleted transplantation in children. Construction of the TCRbeta library involved unique molecular identifiers. TCRdb fed the PCR reads into MiXCR, producing one record per CDR3 protein. Found here are roughly 670,000 distinct CDR3 sequences, over 10% of them singletons; the top ten hold about 0.77%. Study results and caveats: The study traced high day-60 TCRbeta diversity in some patients to surviving recipient T cells and thymic progenitors. The main origin of T-cell counts and diversity one year after transplant was newly produced T cells.

In its sample, this clonotype was seen many times. Its antigen remains unidentified. The sample here was PBMCs, taken before TCRalphabeta/CD19-depleted stem cell transplant. The receptor was isolated from a girl aged 2-10 years with congenital amegakaryocytic thrombocytopenia, due to receive a stem cell transplant.

The CDR3 loop is CASSEGSQPQHF. The CDR3 nucleotides read TGTGCCAGCAGCGAAGGGTCTCAGCCCCAGCATTTT. This sequence joins TRBV7-2 and TRBJ1-5; no clear D. Germline assignment: CDR1 SGHTA and CDR2 FQGNSA. The CDR3 sequence is 12 residues long. Between the trimmed V and J ends, which lost 5 bases and 6 bases, there was a span of 8 bases.